This paragraph covers one TCR beta chain sequence. Profiled with immunoSEQ multiplex PCR; TCRdb holds only in-frame clones, not every one. Among some 1.5 million clones listed, roughly 96% were seen once. The entry originates in a study of shared clonotypes between healthy human individuals. CDR3 length: 16 residues. Germline lookup yields CDR1 MGHRA and CDR2 YSYEKL. V was cut by 0 bases and J by 7 bases, with 16 bases left in between. The origin of this receptor is a man aged 25 to 40 in good health. Input material: naive CD4+ T cells sorted from blood. Subset: CD45RA+ positively selected. The rearrangement links TRBV4-1 to TRBJ1-5; D is unclear. The CDR3 loop reads CASSQEGEGYVQPQHF. The DNA of the CDR3 is TGCGCCAGCAGCCAAGAAGGAGAAGGGTACGTACAGCCCCAGCATTTT.